This T cell receptor beta chain was found in a study of blood T cell repertoires in COVID-19 (dated by TCRdb to 2020 to 2021). Background on the whole study: The collaborator samples originated in the United States, Italy and Spain and spanned the acute and convalescent phases of COVID-19. The prospective study material was composed of cDNA or gDNA derived from T cells, B-cell-depleted T cells, or PBMCs. The dataset comprised deeply sampled blood TCRbeta repertoires from subjects exposed to, actively infected with, or recovered from COVID-19. A freely available public database, intended as a resource for researchers studying the immune response to SARS-CoV-2, is where the repertoires were released. Samples came from the ongoing ImmuneRACE study (first 160 participants) plus 1,254 subjects from 6 global collaborators. Sample metadata almost always included a de-identified subject ID, COVID-19 status, age in years and sex. Where available, HLA class I and class II types were taken from metadata supplied by the sample provider and were not determined by assay-based typing. The study at large found these results: Clinical and demographic metadata were provided uncurated, with the amount varying by source and participant.

Whole blood was collected in K2EDTA tubes by collaborating institutions according to the institutions' own protocols. For TCRbeta analysis, collaborators shipped samples as frozen whole blood, isolated PBMCs, or DNA extracted from either of those sample types. Points on this clone: The target of this receptor is not known. The record has no base qualities; no much larger clone is one base away.

TCRbeta CDR3 regions were amplified from genomic DNA using the immunoSEQ Assay, a bias-controlled multiplex PCR. In the paper's pipeline: The number of nucleated cells in each sample was estimated by amplification of reference gene primers within the assay. To quantify the absolute abundance of each unique TCRbeta CDR3 rearrangement, sequence reads were collapsed and filtered. For each sample, productive Simpson clonality was calculated as the square root of Simpson's diversity index over productive rearrangements. As stored in TCRdb, this immuneACCESS dataset retains in-frame rearrangements with V and J assigned. A fraction of the clones does not appear; measured against another copy, unresolved V genes explain less than half of the discrepancy, and the remainder lacks a known reason. That table is the source of V, J and clone size, and D and trimming were worked out from the DNA. Across this sample there are about 53,000 clones, with 80% to 90% seen only once. Roughly 2.5% of the sample lies in the top ten.

Sample: peripheral blood. The TCR originated in a man at least 80 years old with acute or convalescent COVID-19.

The encoded CDR3 is CASSLGSSYEQYF. The DNA sequence is given as TGTGCCAGTAGTTTGGGGAGCTCCTACGAGCAGTACTTC. This receptor chain uses TRBV19 and TRBJ2-7; TRBD2 could be the D gene, as 5 bases match. V gives up 5 bases and J gives up 0 bases, and the segment between their germline ends measures 8 bases. CDR1 is given as LNHDA and CDR2 as SQIVND, both from the germline V gene (reference sequence). The CDR3 covers 13 residues, taking in both the cysteine and the phenylalanine. Here the CDR3 DNA is all that survives: 39 bases in frame from base 1.